This TCR beta chain stems from a study of cytomegalovirus exposure and HLA in healthy donors. In the study overall: An earlier analysis found around 120 million unique TCR beta sequences from approximately 200 million T cells. General observations from the study: Previous analysis showed most TCR beta V segments were productive about 87% or about 30% of the time. Overall, approximately 180 TCR beta chains were annotated as cytomegalovirus-associated.

This CDR3 region has 15 residues. Germline loops: CDR1 SEHNR, CDR2 FQNEAQ (reference sequence). After removal of 4 bases from V and 8 bases from J, the junction contained 9 bases not matched to a gene. A note on this clone: Its antigen is unidentified.

PCR primers comprised 60 Vbeta and 13 Jbeta primers. Clones were sequenced by immunoSEQ multiplex PCR, and TCRdb holds only the in-frame ones, with some missing. The sample lists around 150,000 clones; approximately 70% were seen once. The V gene is TRBV7-9, the J gene TRBJ2-1; 9 nucleotides agree with TRBD1. Sequenced sample: PBMCs. This clonotype was sampled from a man aged 35 to 55 in good health and CMV-seropositive. The DNA for the CDR3 is TGTGCCAGCAGCTCAACGACAGGGGGAGAGGATGAGCAGTTCTTC. It codes for CASSSTTGGEDEQFF.